A selection of T cell receptor beta chains follows, all from one sample in a study of CD8 T cells in ankylosing spondylitis. TCRdb independently ran MiXCR on the 5' RACE reads; one entry per CDR3 protein. The data hold 400,000 or so distinct CDR3 sequences, with 25% to 30% observed a single time. Material: blood, either unsorted or a sorted T cell fraction (not recorded which). The source is a male donor with ankylosing spondylitis. The CDR3 runs from the conserved cysteine through the conserved F or W. Each record gives: D gene, J gene, clone size, V gene, CDR3 DNA, CDR3 protein. The D gene is left open where the match is weak. The size of a clone is reported for some rows only, either as once, few or many, or as a class for expanded clones.

d_gene: NA; j_gene: TRBJ2-5; abundance: NA; v_gene: TRBV5-1; CDR3nt: TGCGCCAGCAGCTTGGGAAGCGGTGGAGAGACCCAGTACTTC; CDR3aa: CASSLGSGGETQYF
d_gene: TRBD2; j_gene: TRBJ2-1; abundance: few; v_gene: TRBV3-1; CDR3nt: TGTGCCAGCAGCCATGGATATGGGACTAGGGGCAGCTCCTACAATGAGCAGTTCTTC; CDR3aa: CASSHGYGTRGSSYNEQFF
d_gene: TRBD1; j_gene: TRBJ2-6; abundance: few; v_gene: TRBV12-3/TRBV12-4; CDR3nt: TGTGCCAGCAGCGGGGACAGCTCTGGGGCCAACGTCCTGACTTTC; CDR3aa: CASSGDSSGANVLTF
d_gene: NA; j_gene: TRBJ1-1; abundance: NA; v_gene: TRBV29-1; CDR3nt: TGCAGCGCAGTGGCATCATCTAACACTGAAGCTTTCTTT; CDR3aa: CSAVASSNTEAFF
d_gene: NA; j_gene: TRBJ1-2; abundance: NA; v_gene: TRBV2; CDR3nt: TGTGCCAGCAGTGATCGGGGGGCGCTTGGCTACACCTTC; CDR3aa: CASSDRGALGYTF
d_gene: NA; j_gene: TRBJ1-5; abundance: few; v_gene: TRBV5-6; CDR3nt: TGTGCCAGCAGCTTCGGATTAAATCAGCCCCAGCATTTT; CDR3aa: CASSFGLNQPQHF
d_gene: NA; j_gene: TRBJ1-1; abundance: many; v_gene: TRBV5-1; CDR3nt: TGCGCCAGCAGGACAGAGATGAACACTGAAGCTTTCTTT; CDR3aa: CASRTEMNTEAFF
d_gene: NA; j_gene: TRBJ1-4; abundance: NA; v_gene: TRBV6-5; CDR3nt: TGTGCCAGCAGTTACCTCGACAGCAAGGGGAAAAAACTGTTTTTT; CDR3aa: CASSYLDSKGKKLFF
d_gene: NA; j_gene: TRBJ1-4; abundance: few; v_gene: TRBV18; CDR3nt: TGTGCCAGCTCACGATCGGGCCAGCCTACTATGCAAACTAATGAAAAACTGTTTTTT; CDR3aa: CASSRSGQPTMQTNEKLFF
d_gene: NA; j_gene: TRBJ1-2; abundance: few; v_gene: TRBV12-3/TRBV12-4; CDR3nt: TGTGCCAGCAGCTGGGATGGAGACTATGGCTACACCTTC; CDR3aa: CASSWDGDYGYTF
d_gene: NA; j_gene: TRBJ1-5; abundance: few; v_gene: TRBV6-5; CDR3nt: TGTGCCAGCAGTTACGGCGGCAGGACTCAGCCCCAGCATTTT; CDR3aa: CASSYGGRTQPQHF
d_gene: NA; j_gene: TRBJ2-1; abundance: NA; v_gene: TRBV7-9; CDR3nt: TGTGCCAGCACCTTAGAAAGCGACAATGAGCAGTTCTTC; CDR3aa: CASTLESDNEQFF
d_gene: NA; j_gene: TRBJ2-5; abundance: NA; v_gene: TRBV28; CDR3nt: TGTGCCAGCCGAAGTGGCAGTGAAGAGACCCAGTACTTC; CDR3aa: CASRSGSEETQYF
d_gene: NA; j_gene: TRBJ2-3; abundance: few; v_gene: TRBV5-1; CDR3nt: TGCGCCAGCAGCTCCGTTACAAACACAGATACGCAGTATTTT; CDR3aa: CASSSVTNTDTQYF
d_gene: NA; j_gene: TRBJ1-3; abundance: few; v_gene: TRBV14; CDR3nt: TGTGCCAGCAGCCAAGATTACAGGCAATCTGGAAACACCATATATTTT; CDR3aa: CASSQDYRQSGNTIYF
d_gene: TRBD2; j_gene: TRBJ2-1; abundance: few; v_gene: TRBV7-2; CDR3nt: TGTGCCAGCAGCCTAGGACTAGCCGAGGGGGAGCAGTTCTTC; CDR3aa: CASSLGLAEGEQFF
d_gene: NA; j_gene: TRBJ1-2; abundance: NA; v_gene: TRBV6-1; CDR3nt: TGTGCCGGTCGACCGTCGGGTTTCGATCGCTACACCTTC; CDR3aa: CAGRPSGFDRYTF
d_gene: TRBD1; j_gene: TRBJ1-1; abundance: NA; v_gene: TRBV12-3/TRBV12-4; CDR3nt: TGTGCCAGCAGTTCAACAGGGGAGGTAACTGAAGCTTTCTTT; CDR3aa: CASSSTGEVTEAFF
d_gene: TRBD1; j_gene: TRBJ1-2; abundance: many; v_gene: TRBV5-1; CDR3nt: TGCGCCAGCAGCTCAGACAGGGGAGCTGATGGCTACACCTTC; CDR3aa: CASSSDRGADGYTF
d_gene: TRBD1; j_gene: TRBJ1-3; abundance: NA; v_gene: TRBV7-2; CDR3nt: TGTGCCAGCAGCCCTACAGGGGTTACTGGAAACACCATATATTTT; CDR3aa: CASSPTGVTGNTIYF
d_gene: TRBD2; j_gene: TRBJ2-1; abundance: NA; v_gene: TRBV5-1; CDR3nt: TGCGCCAGCAGCTCAGGGACTAGCGGGAGGTCGTCCTACAATGAGCAGTTCTTC; CDR3aa: CASSSGTSGRSSYNEQFF
d_gene: NA; j_gene: TRBJ2-5; abundance: NA; v_gene: TRBV21-1; CDR3nt: TGTGCCAGCAGCAATCGGCAGCCTCAAGAGACCCAGTACTTC; CDR3aa: CASSNRQPQETQYF
d_gene: NA; j_gene: TRBJ1-3; abundance: NA; v_gene: TRBV10-3; CDR3nt: TGTGCCATCAGTCCGGACATTTTTTCTGGAAACACCATATATTTT; CDR3aa: CAISPDIFSGNTIYF
d_gene: TRBD1; j_gene: TRBJ2-7; abundance: NA; v_gene: TRBV5-1; CDR3nt: TGCGCCAGCAGCATCGGACAGGGGGCCTGGTCCTACGAGCAGTACTTC; CDR3aa: CASSIGQGAWSYEQYF
d_gene: NA; j_gene: TRBJ1-3; abundance: few; v_gene: TRBV11-2; CDR3nt: TGTGCCAGCAGTCGGGACATAGCTGGAAACACCATATATTTT; CDR3aa: CASSRDIAGNTIYF